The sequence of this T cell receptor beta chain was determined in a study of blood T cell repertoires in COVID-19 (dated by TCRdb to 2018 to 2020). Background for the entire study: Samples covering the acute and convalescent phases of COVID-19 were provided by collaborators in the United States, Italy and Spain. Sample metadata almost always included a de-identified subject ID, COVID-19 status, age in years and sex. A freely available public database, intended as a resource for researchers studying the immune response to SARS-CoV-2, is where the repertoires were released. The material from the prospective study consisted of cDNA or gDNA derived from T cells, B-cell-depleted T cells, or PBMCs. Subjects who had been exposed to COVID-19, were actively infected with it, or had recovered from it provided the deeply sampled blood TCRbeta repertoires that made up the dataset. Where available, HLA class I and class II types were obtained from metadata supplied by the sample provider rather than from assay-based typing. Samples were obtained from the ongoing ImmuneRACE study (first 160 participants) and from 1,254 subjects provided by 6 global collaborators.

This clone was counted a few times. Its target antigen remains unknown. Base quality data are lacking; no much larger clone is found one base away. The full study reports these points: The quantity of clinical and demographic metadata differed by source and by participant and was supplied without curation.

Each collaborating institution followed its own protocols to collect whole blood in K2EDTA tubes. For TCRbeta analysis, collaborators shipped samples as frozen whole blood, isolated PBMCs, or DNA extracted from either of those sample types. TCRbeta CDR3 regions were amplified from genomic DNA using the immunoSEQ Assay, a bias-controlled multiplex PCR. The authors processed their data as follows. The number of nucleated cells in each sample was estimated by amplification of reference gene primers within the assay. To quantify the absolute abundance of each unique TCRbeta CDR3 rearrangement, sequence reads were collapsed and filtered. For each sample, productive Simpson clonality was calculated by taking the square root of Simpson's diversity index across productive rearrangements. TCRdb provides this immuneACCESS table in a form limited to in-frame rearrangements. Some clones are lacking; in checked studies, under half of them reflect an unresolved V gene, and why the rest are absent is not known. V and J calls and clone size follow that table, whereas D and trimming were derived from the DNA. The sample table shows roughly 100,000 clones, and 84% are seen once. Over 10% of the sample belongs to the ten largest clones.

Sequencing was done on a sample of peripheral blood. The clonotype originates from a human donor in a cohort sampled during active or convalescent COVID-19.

The CDR3 sequence is CASRSTRQGLGETQYF. In nucleotide form, the sequence is TGTGCCAGCAGGTCCACTCGACAGGGATTGGGGGAGACCCAGTACTTC. The chain couples TRBV7-9 to TRBJ2-5; TRBD1 lines up with 7 middle nucleotides. After removal of 6 bases from V and 5 bases from J, the junction retains 15 bases not matched to a gene. From its cysteine to its phenylalanine, the CDR3 spans 16 amino acids. Of the read, only the CDR3 DNA is kept; its 48 bases are in frame from base 1. The germline V gene (reference sequence) provides CDR1 SEHNR and CDR2 FQNEAQ.